The rows below give T cell receptor beta chains drawn from one sample of a study of shared clonotypes between healthy human individuals. The method was immunoSEQ multiplex PCR; TCRdb's version includes in-frame clones alone and lacks a portion of them. The data hold 2,500,000 or so clones, with roughly 93% observed a single time. Sequenced input: naive CD4+ T cells from PBMCs. These receptors originate from a young man in good health. Some clones in this sample may be carry-over from other donors' samples. CDR3s include the opening cysteine and the closing phenylalanine or tryptophan. A D gene is named only where the DNA matches it firmly. The size field is filled for only some rows; it gives once, few, many or a size class.

D,J,V,size,DNA,CDR3
TRBD2,TRBJ2-1,TRBV29-1,-,TGCAGCGTCCCCCCTCTGCGGGGGGCCTACAATGAGCAGTTCTTC,CSVPPLRGAYNEQFF
TRBD1,TRBJ1-2,TRBV6-1,-,TGTGCCAGCAGCCCCGGGACAGGCTATGGCTACACCTTC,CASSPGTGYGYTF
TRBD1,TRBJ1-4,TRBV18,-,TGTGCCAGCTCAGAGGGACAGGGGGACGAAAAACTGTTTTTT,CASSEGQGDEKLFF
TRBD2,TRBJ2-1,TRBV9,-,TGTGCCAGCACCCCAGAAGGGACTAGGGGGAACGATGAGCAGTTCTTC,CASTPEGTRGNDEQFF
-,TRBJ1-1,TRBV6-6,-,TGTGCCAGCAGTCTTACATTGTCAGATGGAGCTTTCTTT,CASSLTLSDGAFF
-,TRBJ2-7,TRBV5-1,-,TGCGCCAGCAGCTTGGCTCCCAGAGGATACGAGCAGTACTTC,CASSLAPRGYEQYF
TRBD1,TRBJ2-2,TRBV28,-,TGTGCCACCCCAAGGACAGGGAACACCGGGGAGCTGTTTTTT,CATPRTGNTGELFF
-,TRBJ2-2,TRBV5-6,-,TGTGCCAGCAGTTCTACCGGGACCCCGAACACCGGGGAGCTGTTTTTT,CASSSTGTPNTGELFF
TRBD2,TRBJ2-1,TRBV5-4,few,TGTGCCAGCAGCGACCCCGGGACTAGCGGAAACAATGAGCAGTTCTTC,CASSDPGTSGNNEQFF
-,TRBJ2-2,TRBV6-6,-,TGTGCCAGCAGTCCTAAGGAGTCCCCAGGGGAGCTGTTTTTT,CASSPKESPGELFF
-,TRBJ1-6,TRBV6-5,-,TGTGCCACCCTTCGGCCCGGCAGGGGAGCTTCACCCCTCCACTTT,CATLRPGRGASPLHF
-,TRBJ1-1,TRBV5-1,-,TGCGCCAGCAGCTTGGAGTCCCTACACACTGAAGCTTTCTTT,CASSLESLHTEAFF
-,TRBJ1-2,TRBV7-9,-,TGTGCCAGCAGCCCCTTGACTAACTATGGCTACACCTTC,CASSPLTNYGYTF
-,TRBJ2-2,TRBV18,once,TGTGCCAGCTCCCCCTGGACAGTAAACACCGGGGAGCTGTTTTTT,CASSPWTVNTGELFF
TRBD1,TRBJ1-5,TRBV2,-,TGTGCCAGCAGCCCCGGACAGGGGTATCAGCCCCAGCATTTT,CASSPGQGYQPQHF
TRBD1,TRBJ2-7,TRBV10-3,-,TGTGCCATCAACACGGGACAGGGCACCTACGAGCAGTACTTC,CAINTGQGTYEQYF
-,TRBJ1-1,TRBV6-5,-,TGTGCCAGCAGTTTAACGGGACACAACACTGAAGCTTTCTTT,CASSLTGHNTEAFF
-,TRBJ1-4,TRBV2,-,TGTGCCAGCAGTGAGGGACACAGGAATGAAAAACTGTTTTTT,CASSEGHRNEKLFF
TRBD2,TRBJ2-7,TRBV27,-,TGTGCCAGCAGTCCCGGACTAGCGGGCTCCTACGAGCAGTACTTC,CASSPGLAGSYEQYF
-,TRBJ2-7,TRBV28,-,TGTGCCAGCAGTTTTACGAGCCGGGACAACTACGAGCAGTACTTC,CASSFTSRDNYEQYF
TRBD1,TRBJ1-4,TRBV6-1,-,TGTGCCAGCAGAATACAGGGGCCTAATGAAAAACTGTTTTTT,CASRIQGPNEKLFF
-,TRBJ2-2,TRBV5-4,-,TGTGCCAGCAGCTTGTACTTACAGGGCGCGTCCGGGGAGCTGTTTTTT,CASSLYLQGASGELFF
-,TRBJ1-5,TRBV4-1,-,TGCGCCAGCAGCCCAGACCGGGGGCCGGGCAATCAGCCCCAGCATTTT,CASSPDRGPGNQPQHF
-,TRBJ2-7,TRBV30,-,TGTGCCTGGAGTGTACAATACGAGCAGTACTTC,CAWSVQYEQYF
-,TRBJ2-5,TRBV9,once,TGTGCCAGCAGCGTAGCTCCGGGAAGAGAGACCCAGTACTTC,CASSVAPGRETQYF
TRBD1,TRBJ2-7,TRBV19,-,TGTGCCAGTCAGGGACAGGCGAGCTCCTACGAGCAGTACTTC,CASQGQASSYEQYF
TRBD2,TRBJ2-3,TRBV7-9,-,TGTGCCAGCAGCTTAGCGCAAACTAGCGGAGGCACAGATACGCAGTATTTT,CASSLAQTSGGTDTQYF
-,TRBJ1-5,TRBV19,-,TGTGCCAGTAGCCTACAACCGGTGGGCAATCAGCCCCAGCATTTT,CASSLQPVGNQPQHF
-,TRBJ1-1,TRBV10-3,-,TGTGCCATCAGTGGACCCCCCCAGGGGACCTTACACACTGAAGCTTTCTTT,CAISGPPQGTLHTEAFF
-,TRBJ1-3,TRBV7-2,-,TGTGCCAGCAGCTTAGATAGTGGGGCGGTTAACACCATATATTTT,CASSLDSGAVNTIYF
-,TRBJ2-5,TRBV2,-,TGTGCCAGCAGTGAAAAAGCGGCAAGGACCCAGTACTTC,CASSEKAARTQYF
-,TRBJ2-2,TRBV7-3,-,TGTGCCAGCAGCACAACACCGAACACCGGGGAGCTGTTTTTT,CASSTTPNTGELFF